What follows is one T cell receptor (beta chain) and its context. The sample belongs to a study of blood T cells in healthy people across ages. It was with a sample-barcoded 5' primer and a J-beta primer mix that a second PCR of roughly 7 to 12 cycles was run. Each CDR3 protein gets one entry after TCRdb re-called the 5' RACE reads with MiXCR. The sample lists hundreds of thousands of distinct CDR3 sequences; about 54% were seen once. This TCR was sampled from a man in his fifties or sixties in good health. The sample comprised blood.

The CDR3 loop is CASSKPGRSNQPQHF. For the CDR3, the DNA is TGTGCCAGCAGTAAACCGGGACGGAGCAATCAGCCCCAGCATTTT. This chain links TRBV12-3 or TRBV12-4 with TRBJ1-5; D is perhaps TRBD1 (5 bases). The CDR3 is 15 residues long. With 5 bases removed from V and 1 base from J, the gap between germline ends came to 12 bases.